The 20 T cell receptor beta chains presented below share a single source sample, sequenced in a study of shared clonotypes between healthy human individuals. The protocol was immunoSEQ multiplex PCR, while the TCRdb copy is restricted to in-frame clones and leaves out a portion. This table has about 2,200,000 clones, 85% to 95% appearing once. The naive CD8 population came from CD45RO-negative cells selected for CCR7, without terminally differentiated effector memory CD45RA+ cells. Material for sequencing was naive CD8+ T cells from PBMCs. These receptor sequences come from a man aged 18 to 30 in good health. Some clones in this sample may be carry-over from other donors' samples.

The chain is built from TRBV2 and TRBJ1-1; TRBD1 agrees at 7 bases. The CDR3 runs 15 residues. The junction had 6 bases not matched to a gene; V was cut back by 1 base and J by 4 bases. From germline, CDR1 is SNHLY and CDR2 FYNNEI. The CDR3 sequence: CASSEGRAGGTEAFF. The CDR3 DNA reads TGTGCCAGCAGTGAAGGTAGGGCAGGGGGCACTGAAGCTTTCTTT.

Worth noting for this clone: Other DNA variants within this sample encode the same CDR3. The chain links TRBV7-2 to TRBJ2-2, with D hard to call. The V gene's germline CDR1 is SGHTA and CDR2 FQGNSA. The length of the CDR3 is 13 residues. V shed 1 base and J shed 5 bases, with 5 bases lying between them. CDR3 sequence reads: CASSLVSTGELFF. CDR3 DNA sequence: TGTGCCAGCAGCTTAGTGTCGACCGGGGAGCTGTTTTTT.

The rearrangement links TRBV19 to TRBJ2-7; 9 bases are a match to TRBD2. Germline assignment: CDR1 LNHDA and CDR2 SQIVND (reference sequence). The CDR3 length is 17 residues. The V segment lost 3 bases and the J segment 3 bases; nucleotides outside the gene matches: 12. The CDR3 region has the DNA TGTGCCAGTAGTATTTCGTCCCCCGCTAGCGGGAACTACGAGCAGTACTTC. Translation: CASSISSPASGNYEQYF.

This rearrangement joins TRBV4-1 to TRBJ2-7; no reliable D call. CDR3 size: 15 residues. Germline CDR1 reads MGHRA; CDR2 reads YSYEKL. Deletions cut 0 bases from V and 1 base from J, with 10 bases between. This CDR3 is CASSQDRRPSYEQYF. CDR3 bases: TGCGCCAGCAGCCAAGATCGGCGGCCATCCTACGAGCAGTACTTC.

The chain carries TRBV6-6 and TRBJ2-7; the D call may be TRBD1 or TRBD2 (5 bases each). Per germline, CDR1 MNHNY and CDR2 SVGAGI (reference sequence). CDR3 length: 16 amino acids. The V end was cut by 5 bases, the J end by 4 bases, with 21 bases between. The CDR3: CASSTLPGSFQYEQYF. CDR3 nucleotide sequence: TGTGCCAGCAGTACATTACCAGGGAGCTTTCAGTACGAGCAGTACTTC.

The V and J genes are TRBV6-5 and TRBJ2-7; D is possibly TRBD2 (5 bases). V was trimmed by 11 bases and J by 5 bases, leaving 13 bases between them. CDR3 length: 11 amino acids. Germline assignment: CDR1 MNHEY and CDR2 SVGAGI. CDR3 amino acids: CAVRLGDEQYF. CDR3 bases: TGTGCCGTTCGCTTGGGAGACGAGCAGTACTTC.

The rearrangement links TRBV7-6 to TRBJ2-7; 9 bases are shared with TRBD1. Germline loops: CDR1 SGHVS, CDR2 FNYEAQ. This CDR3 is 14 amino acids long. After removal of 5 bases from V and 3 bases from J, the junction contained 5 bases not matched to a gene. The CDR3 DNA is TGTGCCAGCAGCATACCGGGACAGGGCTACGAGCAGTACTTC. Protein product: CASSIPGQGYEQYF. Full variable domain (remainder filled in from reference TRBV7-6 and TRBJ2-7): GAGVSQSPRYKVTKRGQDVALRCDPISGHVSLYWYRQALGQGPEFLTYFNYEAQQDKSGLPNDRFSAERPEGSISTLTIQRTEQRDSAMYRCASSIPGQGYEQYFGPGTRLTVT.

The J gene is TRBJ2-7, the V gene TRBV12-5; D perhaps matches TRBD1 (6 bases). Germline CDR1 is LGHNT and CDR2 is FRNRAP. Between the trimmed V and J ends, which lost 6 bases and 1 base, there was a span of 7 bases. This CDR3 has 12 residues. The CDR3 is CASGGASYEQYF. The DNA for the CDR3 is TGTGCTAGTGGGGGGGCGTCCTACGAGCAGTACTTC.

Of note for this clone: The sample holds other DNA sequences that translate to the same CDR3. The CDR3 region is CASSLSEGARGYTF. The CDR3 bases are TGTGCCAGCAGTTTATCAGAGGGGGCTCGCGGCTACACCTTC. The chain links TRBV27 to TRBJ1-2, with 7 bases lining up with TRBD1. The CDR3 spans 14 residues. J was trimmed by 8 bases and V by 0 bases; bases with no gene match: 6. CDR1 MNHEY and CDR2 SMNVEV come from the germline V gene (reference sequence).

This chain links TRBV19 with TRBJ1-1; 8 nucleotides line up with TRBD1. J was trimmed by 4 bases and V by 9 bases; bases with no gene match: 7. The germline gives CDR1 LNHDA, CDR2 SQIVND (reference sequence). CDR3 size: 13 residues. CDR3 in amino acids: CASGLQGGTEAFF. CDR3 sequence (DNA): TGTGCCAGCGGATTACAGGGGGGCACTGAAGCTTTCTTT.

This chain connects TRBV7-9 to TRBJ1-2; 9 bases are a match to TRBD1. J lost 3 bases, V lost 1 base, and 0 bases had no gene match. The V gene's germline CDR1 is SEHNR and CDR2 FQNEAQ (reference sequence). The CDR3 covers 14 residues. The CDR3 bases are TGTGCCAGCAGCTTAGACAGGGGGCACTATGGCTACACCTTC. Its protein product is CASSLDRGHYGYTF. The full variable domain, completed using reference TRBV7-9 and TRBJ1-2, is DTGVSQNPRHKITKRGQNVTFRCDPISEHNRLYWYRQTLGQGPEFLTYFQNEAQLEKSRLLSDRFSAERPKGSFSTLEIQRTEQGDSAMYLCASSLDRGHYGYTFGSGTRLTVV.

The rearrangement links TRBV7-9 to TRBJ2-7; 11 nucleotides agree with TRBD2. Unmatched junction bases numbered 5, after V lost 5 bases and J lost 2 bases. The CDR3 consists of 15 residues. Germline values: CDR1 SEHNR, CDR2 FQNEAQ (reference sequence). The CDR3 DNA is TGTGCCAGCAGCATGCCGACTAGCGGGACCTACGAGCAGTACTTC. Its protein product is CASSMPTSGTYEQYF.

The chain couples TRBV9 to TRBJ2-2; 14 positions agree with TRBD2. This CDR3 is built from 19 residues. Per the germline V gene, CDR1 is SGDLS and CDR2 is YYNGEE. V dropped 4 bases and J dropped 3; count of bases not matched to a gene: 11. Here the CDR3 reads CASSFQGTSGSRYTGELFF. DNA for the CDR3: TGTGCCAGCAGCTTCCAAGGGACTAGCGGGAGTAGGTACACCGGGGAGCTGTTTTTT.

The chain is built from TRBV27 and TRBJ2-3; unclear D gene. Deletions cut 1 base from V and 2 bases from J, with 13 bases between. This CDR3 comprises 16 residues. The germline V gene has CDR1 MNHEY and CDR2 SMNVEV (reference sequence). The CDR3 DNA reads TGTGCCAGCAGTTTATGGGGTGCCGATCTCACAGATACGCAGTATTTT. It translates to CASSLWGADLTDTQYF.

This chain links TRBV9 with TRBJ2-2; a weak D match, TRBD1 (5 bases). CDR3 length: 16 residues. Between the trimmed V and J ends, which lost 0 bases and 2 bases, there was a span of 11 bases. CDR1 and CDR2 from the germline V gene are SGDLS and YYNGEE. The CDR3 protein is CASSVDRFHNTGELFF. For the CDR3, the DNA is TGTGCCAGCAGCGTAGACAGGTTTCATAACACCGGGGAGCTGTTTTTT. The entire variable domain, with the rest obtained from reference TRBV9 and TRBJ2-2, is as follows: DSGVTQTPKHLITATGQRVTLRCSPRSGDLSVYWYQQSLDQGLQFLIQYYNGEERAKGNILERFSAQQFPDLHSELNLSSLELGDSALYFCASSVDRFHNTGELFFGEGSRLTVL.

V gene TRBV28 combines with J gene TRBJ2-7, with 8 bases matching TRBD2. The CDR3 sequence is 14 residues long. From germline, CDR1 is MDHEN and CDR2 SYDVKM. The V gene end was trimmed by 3 bases and the J gene end by 4 bases; junction bases not matched to a gene: 5. The CDR3 spells CASSFREGRYEQYF. CDR3 bases: TGTGCCAGCAGTTTCCGGGAGGGACGGTACGAGCAGTACTTC.

This CDR3 is CASSPRFQGAEAFF. CDR3 DNA: TGTGCCAGCAGCCCCCGGTTCCAGGGCGCTGAAGCTTTCTTT. This chain connects TRBV28 to TRBJ1-1; weak D call: TRBD1 (5 bases). Per germline, CDR1 MDHEN and CDR2 SYDVKM. The CDR3 loop spans 14 amino acids. Trimming took 6 bases from V and 6 from J, leaving 17 bases between them.

V gene TRBV27 combines with J gene TRBJ2-1; TRBD2 matches at 8 bases. Trimming at V came to 1 base and at J to 4 bases, leaving 12 bases not matched to a gene. The CDR3 is 18 residues long. In germline, CDR1 is MNHEY, CDR2 SMNVEV (reference sequence). CDR3 region: CASSLLNSGGGRYNEQFF. DNA for the CDR3: TGTGCCAGCAGTTTATTAAATTCGGGAGGGGGTAGGTACAATGAGCAGTTCTTC.

The chain uses TRBV5-4 and TRBJ2-5; no clear D. The CDR3 is 16 residues long. CDR1 is SGHNT and CDR2 is YYREEE in the germline V gene (reference sequence). V gave up 1 base and J gave up 3 bases, with 16 bases separating them. CDR3 amino acids: CASSLRSSGGEETQYF. As DNA, the CDR3 is TGTGCCAGCAGCTTGAGGTCGTCAGGTGGAGAAGAGACCCAGTACTTC.

The chain employs TRBV4-3 and TRBJ2-3; no firm D call. Per germline, CDR1 LGHNA and CDR2 YSLEER. This CDR3 has 12 residues. Deletions cut 1 base from V and 5 bases from J, with 4 bases between. Here the CDR3 reads CASSQGGDTQYF. CDR3 DNA: TGCGCCAGCAGCCAAGGCGGAGATACGCAGTATTTT.